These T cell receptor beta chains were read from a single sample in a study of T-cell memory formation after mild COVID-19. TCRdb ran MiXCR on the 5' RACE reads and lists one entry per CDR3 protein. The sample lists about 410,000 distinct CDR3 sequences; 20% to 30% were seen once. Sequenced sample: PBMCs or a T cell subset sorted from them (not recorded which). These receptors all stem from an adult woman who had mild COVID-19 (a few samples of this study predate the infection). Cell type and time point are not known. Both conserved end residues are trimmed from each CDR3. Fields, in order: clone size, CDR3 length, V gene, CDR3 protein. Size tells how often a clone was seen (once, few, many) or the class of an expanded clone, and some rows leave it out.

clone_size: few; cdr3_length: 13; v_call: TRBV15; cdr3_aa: ATSTVGALADTQY
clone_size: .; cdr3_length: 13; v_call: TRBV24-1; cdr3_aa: ATSDTGQGEETQY
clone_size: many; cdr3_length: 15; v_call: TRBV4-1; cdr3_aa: ASSQEGPSYSNQPQH
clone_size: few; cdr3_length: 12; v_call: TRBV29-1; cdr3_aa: SVATGAGANVLT
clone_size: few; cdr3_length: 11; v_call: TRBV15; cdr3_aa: ATSSNGGDTQY
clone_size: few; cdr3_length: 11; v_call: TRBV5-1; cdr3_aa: ASSLGKYYGYT
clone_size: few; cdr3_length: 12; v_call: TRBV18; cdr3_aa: ASSPPNRVDTQY
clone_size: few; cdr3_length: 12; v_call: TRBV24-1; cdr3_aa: ATSDVGHTDTQY
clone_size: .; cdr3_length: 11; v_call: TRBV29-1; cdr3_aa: SVGLNSGNTIY
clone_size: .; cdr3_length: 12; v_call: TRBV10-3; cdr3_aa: AISDPGVRNEQY
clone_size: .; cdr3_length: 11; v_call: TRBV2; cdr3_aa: ASRDGTYNEQF
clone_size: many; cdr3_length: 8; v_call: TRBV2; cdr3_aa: ASRPLEQY
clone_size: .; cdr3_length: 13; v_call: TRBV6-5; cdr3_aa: ASSPPEAGKDEQY
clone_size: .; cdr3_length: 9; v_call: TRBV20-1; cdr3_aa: SASNTDTQY
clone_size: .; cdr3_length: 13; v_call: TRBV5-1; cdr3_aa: ASSLEGTANYGYT
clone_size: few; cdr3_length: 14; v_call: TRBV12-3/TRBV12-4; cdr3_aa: ASLLAGKSGYNEQF
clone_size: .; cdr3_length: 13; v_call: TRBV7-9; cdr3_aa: ASSGRGGFYNEQF
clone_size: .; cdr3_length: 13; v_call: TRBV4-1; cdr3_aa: ASSQQTGVAYEQY
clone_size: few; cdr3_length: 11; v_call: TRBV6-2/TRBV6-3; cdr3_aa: ASTGRSRDTQY
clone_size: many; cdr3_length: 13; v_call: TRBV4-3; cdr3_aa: ASSQDRVGNTEAF
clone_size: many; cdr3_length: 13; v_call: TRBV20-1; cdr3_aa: SARQGARNTGELF
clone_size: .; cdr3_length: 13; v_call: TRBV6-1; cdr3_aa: ASVVAGAGADTQY
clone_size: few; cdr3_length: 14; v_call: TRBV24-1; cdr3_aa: ATSGTSSGANTEAF
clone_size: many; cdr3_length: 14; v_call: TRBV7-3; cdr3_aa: ASSLRASGRMETQY
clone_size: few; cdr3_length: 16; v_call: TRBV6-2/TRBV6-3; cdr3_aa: ASSSSRTSGISYNEQF
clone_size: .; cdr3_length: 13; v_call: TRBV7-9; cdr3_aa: ASSSTGTGSHEQY
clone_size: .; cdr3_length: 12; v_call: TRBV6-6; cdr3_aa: ASSRGGAADTQY